The entry below describes one T cell receptor beta chain. Its target is unknown. TCRdb re-called the 5' RACE reads; one entry per CDR3 protein, DNA not given. The table lists 400,000 to 500,000 distinct CDR3 sequences. This entry belongs to a study of T cells expressing NK-cell markers. Broader study findings: Dominant NKG2C+ clonotypes in a handful of donors made up roughly 1.0-8% of CD8+ T cells.

This CDR3 contains 16 residues. Germline CDR1 and CDR2: SQVTM and ANQGSEA. The sequenced sample was blood T cells: a sorted CD56 or NKG2C T cell subset, CD4+ or CD8+ T cells, or bulk PBMC T cells (not recorded which). The V gene is TRBV29-1, the J gene TRBJ2-3; TCRdb indicates TRBD1, and absent DNA this call remains unverified. The clonotype originates from a woman aged 18 to 69 in good health. CDR3 sequence reads: CSVRGSAPRGTDTQYF.